One sample yielded the 17 T cell receptor beta chains listed below, sequenced in a study of T cells in tuberculosis (dated by TCRdb to 2016 to 2019). The sample's time point, from its label and the paper: new active TB diagnosis, blood taken before or within 7 days of starting treatment. Libraries came from the immunoSEQ multiplex PCR assay. TCRdb retrieved this table from immuneACCESS and kept in-frame rearrangements only. Not all clones are present; in checked studies, unresolved V genes account for under half, and no reason is known for the remainder. The sample data list roughly 31,000 clones, and about 82% of these were observed just once. Roughly 5.2% of the sample is held by the ten biggest clonotypes. The sample here was PBMCs, taken at tuberculosis diagnosis. Source of these receptors: an adult with tuberculosis.

The CDR3 coding sequence is TGTGCCAGCAGTCGATCTATAGCAACTAATGAAAAACTGTTTTTT. As protein: CASSRSIATNEKLFF. This chain links TRBV28 with TRBJ1-4, with no clear D. The CDR3 is made up of 15 amino acids. The V end was cut by 5 bases, the J end by 0 bases, with 10 bases between. Per germline, CDR1 MDHEN and CDR2 SYDVKM.

The rearrangement uses TRBV28 and TRBJ2-2, with TRBD2 matching 12 bases. The germline V gene has CDR1 MDHEN and CDR2 SYDVKM. This CDR3 is 15 amino acids long. J was trimmed by 6 bases and V by 8 bases; bases with no gene match: 7. The CDR3 bases are TGTGCCAGCTCACTAGCGGGAGGTCTAGCCGGGGAGCTGTTTTTT. Translation: CASSLAGGLAGELFF.

This clone was picked up a small number of times. The V gene is TRBV7-9, the J gene TRBJ2-7; the match to TRBD1 covers 9 bases. The ends lost 1 base at V and 7 bases at J; junction bases unmatched: 11. The germline CDR1 and CDR2 sequences are SEHNR and FQNEAQ (reference sequence). The length of the CDR3 is 16 residues. The CDR3 spells CASSLVVTGGSGEQYF. The CDR3 nucleotides are TGTGCCAGCAGCTTAGTAGTGACAGGGGGTAGTGGGGAGCAGTACTTC.

The chain couples TRBV10-2 to TRBJ2-3, with a weak D call TRBD2 (6 bases). Per the germline V gene, CDR1 is WSHSY and CDR2 is SAAADI. The CDR3 is 15 amino acids. Trimming pared 3 bases from V and 4 bases from J, leaving 14 bases between. The DNA for the CDR3 is TGCGCCAGCAGTGACCCTGAAACGGGGGCAGATACGCAGTATTTT. Its translation is CASSDPETGADTQYF.

The sample holds one count of this clone. V is TRBV28 and J is TRBJ1-1, with D unresolved. V lost 10 bases, J lost 3 bases, and 6 bases lay in between. Germline lookup yields CDR1 MDHEN and CDR2 SYDVKM. The CDR3 length is 10 residues. The CDR3 DNA sequence: TGTGCCACCAAATACACTGAAGCTTTCTTT. The encoded protein is CATKYTEAFF.

This clone appeared once. This chain links TRBV15 with TRBJ2-2; TRBD2 agrees at 10 bases. J was trimmed by 8 bases and V by 5 bases; bases with no gene match: 11. This CDR3 region has 16 residues. CDR1 LNHNV and CDR2 YYDKDF come from the germline V gene (reference sequence). The CDR3 DNA reads as TGTGCCACCAGCGGCCTCGTGCTAGCGGGAGAGGGGGAGCTGTTTTTT. This codes for CATSGLVLAGEGELFF.

The gene calls are TRBV6-9 and TRBJ1-5; a weak D match, TRBD1 (6 bases). Trimming left V 0 bases short and J 5 bases short, with 14 bases between. The germline CDR1 and CDR2 sequences are MNHGY and SVAAGI. The CDR3 length is 16 residues. The CDR3 loop is CASSYSGWGHDQPQHF. CDR3 bases: TGTGCCAGCAGTTATTCAGGGTGGGGGCATGATCAGCCCCAGCATTTT.

The chain combines TRBV1 with TRBJ2-1; the D segment call TRBD2 is taken from the table without a DNA check. TRBV1 is a recognized pseudogene. The CDR3 is made up of 15 amino acids. The CDR3 nucleotides read TGCACCAGCAGCCCCCGGGTAGCGGGAGGAAAGGAGCAGTTCTTC. It encodes CTSSPRVAGGKEQFF.

The chain links TRBV6-6 to TRBJ1-2; D not resolved. The CDR3 spans 15 residues. CDR1 MNHNY and CDR2 SVGAGI come from the germline V gene (reference sequence). Trimming removed 2 bases from V and 1 base from J, with 11 bases in between. This CDR3 is CASSYIRSDNYGYTF. The CDR3 DNA is TGTGCCAGCAGTTACATCAGGTCAGATAACTATGGCTACACCTTC.

This rearrangement joins TRBV5-4 to TRBJ2-7; 10 nucleotides align to TRBD2. V was pared by 5 bases and J by 3 bases, with 8 bases of the junction left unmatched. CDR3 length: 15 amino acids. From germline, CDR1 is SGHNT and CDR2 YYREEE (reference sequence). CDR3 residues: CASSFDSGRFYEQYF. The CDR3 nucleotides are TGTGCCAGCAGTTTTGATAGCGGGAGGTTCTACGAGCAGTACTTC. Looking up the rest from reference TRBV5-4 and TRBJ2-7 gives the full variable domain: ETGVTQSPTHLIKTRGQQVTLRCSSQSGHNTVSWYQQALGQGPQFIFQYYREEENGRGNFPPRFSGLQFPNYSSELNVNALELDDSALYLCASSFDSGRFYEQYFGPGTRLTVT.

V usage is TRBV19 and J usage is TRBJ2-1, with D maybe TRBD2 (6 bases). The V and J ends lost 5 bases and 4 bases respectively, with 9 bases between them. The length of the CDR3 is 13 residues. Germline V gene sequence: CDR1 LNHDA, CDR2 SQIVND (reference sequence). CDR3 nucleotide sequence: TGTGCCAGTAGTTTCCGGGAGTACAATGAGCAGTTCTTC. Amino acid sequence: CASSFREYNEQFF.

This clone was counted between two and nine times. V gene TRBV5-1 combines with J gene TRBJ1-1, with D uncertain. CDR3 length: 14 amino acids. V lost 1 base to trimming and J lost 1 base, with 8 bases between them. Germline CDR1 and CDR2: SGHRS and YFSETQ. The CDR3 region is CASSLFEGNTEAFF. CDR3 nucleotide sequence: TGCGCCAGCAGCTTGTTTGAGGGGAACACTGAAGCTTTCTTT.

This chain's CDR3 is CASSPPTGYYGYTF. The CDR3 nucleotides read TGTGCCAGCAGTCCCCCGACAGGATACTATGGCTACACCTTC. V and J are TRBV14 and TRBJ1-2; TRBD1 is a possible D gene (6 bases). V dropped 6 bases and J dropped 3 bases, with 14 bases sitting between them. CDR3 length equals 14 residues. Germline values: CDR1 SGHDN, CDR2 FVKESK.

This chain connects TRBV13 to TRBJ2-3, with unresolved D. CDR3 length: 12 residues. From germline, CDR1 is PRHDT and CDR2 FYEKMQ (reference sequence). V lost 6 bases, J lost 2 bases, and 6 bases lay in between. The CDR3 DNA reads as TGTGCCAGCAGGGGCAACACAGATACGCAGTATTTT. This encodes CASRGNTDTQYF.

The chain combines TRBV5-1 with TRBJ2-7; a possible D gene is TRBD2 (5 bases). Germline lookup yields CDR1 SGHRS and CDR2 YFSETQ. V was shortened by 0 bases and J by 5 bases, with 6 bases between the two germline ends. The CDR3 totals 12 residues. The CDR3 DNA sequence: TGCGCCAGCAGCTTGGCGGGGAACGAGCAGTACTTC. Its protein product is CASSLAGNEQYF.

V is TRBV5-8 and J is TRBJ2-7, with no clear D. Between the trimmed V and J ends, which lost 3 bases and 7 bases, there was a span of 14 bases. Germline assignment: CDR1 SGHTS and CDR2 YDEGEE. The CDR3 loop spans 13 amino acids. In DNA form, the CDR3 reads TGTGCCAGCAGCTCCCCAGGTCGTGGGGAGCAGTACTTC. Amino acid sequence: CASSSPGRGEQYF.

This chain joins TRBV18 and TRBJ2-2; TRBD1 aligns across 8 bases. CDR1 and CDR2 from the germline V gene are KGHSH and LQKENI. This CDR3 is 15 amino acids long. Trimming took 0 bases from V and 7 from J; bases not matched to a gene: 4. The CDR3 sequence: CASSPPTGEDGELFF. DNA for the CDR3: TGTGCCAGCTCACCACCGACAGGGGAGGACGGGGAGCTGTTTTTT. The complete variable domain, with remaining parts taken from reference TRBV18 and TRBJ2-2, reads NAGVMQNPRHLVRRRGQEARLRCSPMKGHSHVYWYRQLPEEGLKFMVYLQKENIIDESGMPKERFSAEFPKEGPSILRIQQVVRGDSAAYFCASSPPTGEDGELFFGEGSRLTVL.